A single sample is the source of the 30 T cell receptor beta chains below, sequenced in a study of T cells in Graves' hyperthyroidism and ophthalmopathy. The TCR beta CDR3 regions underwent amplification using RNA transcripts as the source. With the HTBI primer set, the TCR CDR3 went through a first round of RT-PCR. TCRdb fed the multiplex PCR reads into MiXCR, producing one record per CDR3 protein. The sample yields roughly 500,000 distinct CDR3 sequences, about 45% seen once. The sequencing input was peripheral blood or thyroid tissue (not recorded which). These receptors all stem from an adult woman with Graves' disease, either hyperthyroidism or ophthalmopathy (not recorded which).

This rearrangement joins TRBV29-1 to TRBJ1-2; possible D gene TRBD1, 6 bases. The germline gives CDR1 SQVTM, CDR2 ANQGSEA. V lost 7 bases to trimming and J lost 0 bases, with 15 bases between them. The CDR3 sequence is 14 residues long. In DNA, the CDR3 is TGCAGCGCGGGAACAGGGAGGGCTAACTATGGCTACACCTTC. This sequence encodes CSAGTGRANYGYTF.

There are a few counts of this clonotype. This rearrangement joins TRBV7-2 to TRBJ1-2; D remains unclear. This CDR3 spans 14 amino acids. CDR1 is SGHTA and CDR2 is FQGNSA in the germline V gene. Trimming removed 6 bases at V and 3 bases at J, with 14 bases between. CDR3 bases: TGTGCCAGCAGTTCCCGTGGGCTTCACTATGGCTACACCTTC. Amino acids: CASSSRGLHYGYTF. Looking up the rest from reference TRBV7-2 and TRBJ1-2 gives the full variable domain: GAGVSQSPSNKVTEKGKDVELRCDPISGHTALYWYRQSLGQGLEFLIYFQGNSAPDKSGLPSDRFSAERTGGSVSTLTIQRTQQEDSAVYLCASSSRGLHYGYTFGSGTRLTVV.

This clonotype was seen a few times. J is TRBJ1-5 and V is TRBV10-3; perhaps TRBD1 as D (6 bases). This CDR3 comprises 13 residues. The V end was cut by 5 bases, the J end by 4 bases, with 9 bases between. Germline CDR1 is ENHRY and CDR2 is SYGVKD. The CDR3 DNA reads TGTGCCATCAGTAGACAGGAGAATCAGCCCCAGCATTTT. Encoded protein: CAISRQENQPQHF.

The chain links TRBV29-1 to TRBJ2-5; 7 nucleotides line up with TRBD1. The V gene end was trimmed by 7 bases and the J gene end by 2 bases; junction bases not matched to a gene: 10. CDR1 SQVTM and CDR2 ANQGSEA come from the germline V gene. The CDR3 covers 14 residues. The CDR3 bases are TGCAGCGCCGGTCGGACAGGACTGCAAGAGACCCAGTACTTC. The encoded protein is CSAGRTGLQETQYF.

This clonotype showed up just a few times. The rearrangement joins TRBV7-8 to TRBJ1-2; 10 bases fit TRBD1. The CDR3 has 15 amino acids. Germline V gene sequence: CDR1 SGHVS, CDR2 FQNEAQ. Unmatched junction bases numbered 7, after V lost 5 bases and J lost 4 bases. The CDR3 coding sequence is TGTGCCAGCAGCCTCGGGACAGGGGTGGCCTATGGCTACACCTTC. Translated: CASSLGTGVAYGYTF.

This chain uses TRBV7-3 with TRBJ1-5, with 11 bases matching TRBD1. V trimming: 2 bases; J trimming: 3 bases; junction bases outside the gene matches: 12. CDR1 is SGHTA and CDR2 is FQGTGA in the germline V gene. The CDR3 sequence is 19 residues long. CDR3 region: CASSLGPLGQGGNNQPQHF. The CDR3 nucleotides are TGTGCCAGCAGCTTAGGTCCATTGGGACAGGGGGGGAACAATCAGCCCCAGCATTTT.

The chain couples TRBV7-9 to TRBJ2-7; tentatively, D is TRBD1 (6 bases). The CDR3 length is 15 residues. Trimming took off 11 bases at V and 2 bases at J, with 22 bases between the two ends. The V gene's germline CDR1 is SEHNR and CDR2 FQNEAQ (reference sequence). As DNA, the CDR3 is TGTGCCTGGAGCGCAAACGGACAGCCAACCTACGAGCAGTACTTC. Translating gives CAWSANGQPTYEQYF.

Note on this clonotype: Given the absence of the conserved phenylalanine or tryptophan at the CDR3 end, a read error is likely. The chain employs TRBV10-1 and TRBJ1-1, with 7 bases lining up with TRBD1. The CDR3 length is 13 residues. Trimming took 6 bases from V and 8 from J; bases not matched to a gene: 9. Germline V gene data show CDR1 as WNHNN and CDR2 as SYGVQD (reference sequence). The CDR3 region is CASRNYRGTEAFS. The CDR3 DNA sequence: TGCGCCAGCAGGAACTACAGGGGCACCGAAGCTTTCTCT.

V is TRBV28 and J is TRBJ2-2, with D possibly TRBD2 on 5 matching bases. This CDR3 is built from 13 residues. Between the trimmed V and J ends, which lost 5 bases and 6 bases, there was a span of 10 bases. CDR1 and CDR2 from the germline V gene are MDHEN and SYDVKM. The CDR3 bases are TGTGCCAGCAGTCTGATTAGCGCCGGGGAGCTGTTTTTT. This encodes CASSLISAGELFF. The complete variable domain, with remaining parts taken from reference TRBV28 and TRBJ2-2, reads DVKVTQSSRYLVKRTGEKVFLECVQDMDHENMFWYRQDPGLGLRLIYFSYDVKMKEKGDIPEGYSVSREKKERFSLILESASTNQTSMYLCASSLISAGELFFGEGSRLTVL.

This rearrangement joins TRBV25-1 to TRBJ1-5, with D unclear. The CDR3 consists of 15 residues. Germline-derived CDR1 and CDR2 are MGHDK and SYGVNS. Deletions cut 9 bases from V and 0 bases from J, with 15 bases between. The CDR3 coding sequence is TGTGCCAGTAGCGTGGCAGGTGCTAGCAATCAGCCCCAGCATTTT. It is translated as CASSVAGASNQPQHF.

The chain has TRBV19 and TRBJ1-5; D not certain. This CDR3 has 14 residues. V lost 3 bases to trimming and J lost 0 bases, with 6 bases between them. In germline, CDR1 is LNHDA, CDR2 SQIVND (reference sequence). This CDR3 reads CASSIVHSNQPQHF. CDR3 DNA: TGTGCCAGTAGTATCGTCCATAGCAATCAGCCCCAGCATTTT.

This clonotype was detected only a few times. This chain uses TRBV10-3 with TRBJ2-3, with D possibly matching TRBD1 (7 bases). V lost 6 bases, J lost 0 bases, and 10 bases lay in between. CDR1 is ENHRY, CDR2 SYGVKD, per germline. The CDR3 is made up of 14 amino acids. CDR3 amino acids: CAIREGASTDTQYF. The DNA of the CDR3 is TGTGCCATCAGGGAGGGGGCTAGCACAGATACGCAGTATTTT.

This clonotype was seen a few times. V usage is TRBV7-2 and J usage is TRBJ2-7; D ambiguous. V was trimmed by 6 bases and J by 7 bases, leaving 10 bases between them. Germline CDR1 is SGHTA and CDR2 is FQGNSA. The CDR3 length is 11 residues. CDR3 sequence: CASSFPPEQYF. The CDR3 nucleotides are TGTGCCAGCAGTTTCCCCCCTGAGCAGTACTTC.

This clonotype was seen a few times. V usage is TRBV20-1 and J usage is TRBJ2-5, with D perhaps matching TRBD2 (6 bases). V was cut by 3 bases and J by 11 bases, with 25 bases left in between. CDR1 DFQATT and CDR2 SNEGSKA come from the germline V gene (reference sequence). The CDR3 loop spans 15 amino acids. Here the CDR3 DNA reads TGCAGTGCTAGGGGTCCGGCTAGCGAAGGAGATACGCAGTACTTC. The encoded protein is CSARGPASEGDTQYF.

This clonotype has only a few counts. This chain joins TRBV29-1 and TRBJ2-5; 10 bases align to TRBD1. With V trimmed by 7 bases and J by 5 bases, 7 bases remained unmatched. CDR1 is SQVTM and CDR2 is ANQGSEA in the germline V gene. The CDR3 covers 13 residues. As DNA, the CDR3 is TGCAGCGCTGCACTGGACAGGGGGGAGACCCAGTACTTC. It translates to CSAALDRGETQYF.

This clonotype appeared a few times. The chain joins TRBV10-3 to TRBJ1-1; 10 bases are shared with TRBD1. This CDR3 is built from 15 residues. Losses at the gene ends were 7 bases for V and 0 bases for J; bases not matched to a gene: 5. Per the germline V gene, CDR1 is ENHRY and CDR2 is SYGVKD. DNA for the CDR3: TGTGCCATCACCAGGGACAGGGGTCTGAACACTGAAGCTTTCTTT. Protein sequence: CAITRDRGLNTEAFF.

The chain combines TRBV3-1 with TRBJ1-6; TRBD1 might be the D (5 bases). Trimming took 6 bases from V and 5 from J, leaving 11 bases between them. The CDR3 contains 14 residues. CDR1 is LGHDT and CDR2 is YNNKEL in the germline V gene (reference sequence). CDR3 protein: CASSFDRDNSPLHF. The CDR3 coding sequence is TGTGCCAGCAGTTTTGACAGAGATAATTCACCCCTCCACTTT.

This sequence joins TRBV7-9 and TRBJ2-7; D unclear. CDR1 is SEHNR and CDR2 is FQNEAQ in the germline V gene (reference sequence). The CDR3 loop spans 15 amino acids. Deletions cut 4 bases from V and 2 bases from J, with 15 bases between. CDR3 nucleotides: TGTGCCAGCAGCTCGACCCATGGGCCAACCTACGAGCAGTACTTC. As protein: CASSSTHGPTYEQYF.

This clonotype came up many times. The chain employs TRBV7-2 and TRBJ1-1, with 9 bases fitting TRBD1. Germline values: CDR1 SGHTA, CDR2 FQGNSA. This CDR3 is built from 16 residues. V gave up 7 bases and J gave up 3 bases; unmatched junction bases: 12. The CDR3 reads CASKRQTGDRDTEAFF. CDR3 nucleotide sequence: TGTGCCAGCAAAAGGCAGACAGGGGACAGGGACACTGAAGCTTTCTTT.

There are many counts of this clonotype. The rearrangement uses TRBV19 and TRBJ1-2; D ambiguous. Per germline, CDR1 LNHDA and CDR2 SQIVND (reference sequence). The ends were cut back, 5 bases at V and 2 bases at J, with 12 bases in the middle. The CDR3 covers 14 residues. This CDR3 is CASSRAKANYGYTF. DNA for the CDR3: TGTGCCAGTAGTCGTGCGAAAGCAAACTATGGCTACACCTTC.

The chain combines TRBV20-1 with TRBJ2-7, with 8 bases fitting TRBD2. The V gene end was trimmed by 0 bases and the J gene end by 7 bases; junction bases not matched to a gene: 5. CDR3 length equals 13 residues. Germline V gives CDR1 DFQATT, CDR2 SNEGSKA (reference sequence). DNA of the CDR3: TGCAGTGCTAGAGATGTCGTAGCGGGGGAGCAGTACTTC. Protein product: CSARDVVAGEQYF.

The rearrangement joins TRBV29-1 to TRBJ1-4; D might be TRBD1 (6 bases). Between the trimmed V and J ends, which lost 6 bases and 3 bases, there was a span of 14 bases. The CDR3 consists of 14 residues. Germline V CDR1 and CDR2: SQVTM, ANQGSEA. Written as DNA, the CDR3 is TGCAGCGTCGCCCTCGCAGGGGCTAATGAAAAACTGTTTTTT. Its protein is CSVALAGANEKLFF.

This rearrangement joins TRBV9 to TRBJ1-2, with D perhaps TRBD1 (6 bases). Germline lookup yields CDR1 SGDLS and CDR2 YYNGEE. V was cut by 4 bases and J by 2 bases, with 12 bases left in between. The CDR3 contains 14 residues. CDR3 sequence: CASSTGSGNYGYTF. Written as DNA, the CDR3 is TGTGCCAGCAGCACAGGGTCTGGAAACTATGGCTACACCTTC.

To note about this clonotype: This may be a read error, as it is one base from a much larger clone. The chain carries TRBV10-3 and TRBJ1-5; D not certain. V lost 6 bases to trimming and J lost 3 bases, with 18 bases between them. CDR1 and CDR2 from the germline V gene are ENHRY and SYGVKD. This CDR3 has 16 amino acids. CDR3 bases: TGTGCCATCAGCTTGATTCGGGGATGGGACAATCAGCCCCAGCATTTT. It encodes CAISLIRGWDNQPQHF.

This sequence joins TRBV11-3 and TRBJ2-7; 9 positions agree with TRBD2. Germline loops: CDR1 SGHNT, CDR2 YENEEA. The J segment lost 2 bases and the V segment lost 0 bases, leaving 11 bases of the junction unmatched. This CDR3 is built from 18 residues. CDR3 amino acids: CASSLERTSVGSAYEQYF. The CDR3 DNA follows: TGTGCCAGCAGCTTAGAACGGACTAGCGTAGGATCGGCCTACGAGCAGTACTTC.

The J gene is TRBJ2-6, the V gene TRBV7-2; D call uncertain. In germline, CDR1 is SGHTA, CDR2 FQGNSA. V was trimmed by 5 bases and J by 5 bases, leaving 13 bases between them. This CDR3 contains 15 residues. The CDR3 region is CASSHRKVRANVLTF. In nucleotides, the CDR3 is TGTGCCAGCAGCCACCGTAAGGTTAGGGCCAACGTCCTGACTTTC.

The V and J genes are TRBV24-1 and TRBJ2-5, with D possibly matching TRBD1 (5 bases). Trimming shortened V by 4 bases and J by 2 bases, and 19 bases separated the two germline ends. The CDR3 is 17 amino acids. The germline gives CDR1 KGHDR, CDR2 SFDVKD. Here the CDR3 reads CATSDPQAGREQETQYF. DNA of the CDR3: TGTGCCACCAGTGACCCCCAAGCAGGGCGCGAGCAAGAGACCCAGTACTTC.

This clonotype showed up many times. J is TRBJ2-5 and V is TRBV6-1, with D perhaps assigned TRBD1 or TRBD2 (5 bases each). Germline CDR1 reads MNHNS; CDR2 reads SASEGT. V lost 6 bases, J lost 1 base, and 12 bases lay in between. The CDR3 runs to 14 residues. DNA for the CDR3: TGTGCCAGCAGCGCTGGGACCGTCCAAGAGACCCAGTACTTC. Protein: CASSAGTVQETQYF.

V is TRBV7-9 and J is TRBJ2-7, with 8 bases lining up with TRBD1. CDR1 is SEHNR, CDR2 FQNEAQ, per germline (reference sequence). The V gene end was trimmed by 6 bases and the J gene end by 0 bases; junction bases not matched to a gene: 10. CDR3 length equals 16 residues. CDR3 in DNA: TGTGCCAGCAGTAAGGCGGGACAGGTCGTCTCCTACGAGCAGTACTTC. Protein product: CASSKAGQVVSYEQYF.

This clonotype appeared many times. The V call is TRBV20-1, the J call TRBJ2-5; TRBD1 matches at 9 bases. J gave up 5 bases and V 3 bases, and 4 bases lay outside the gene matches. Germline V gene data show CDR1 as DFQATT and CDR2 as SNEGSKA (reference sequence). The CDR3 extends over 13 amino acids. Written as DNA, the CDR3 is TGCAGTGCTAGTCCCGGGACAGGGGAGACCCAGTACTTC. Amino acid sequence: CSASPGTGETQYF.